The 4 T cell receptor beta chains in this list originate from one sample, sequenced in a study of T-cell memory formation after mild COVID-19. One entry per CDR3 protein, called by TCRdb with MiXCR from the 5' RACE reads. The data show about 560,000 distinct CDR3 sequences, roughly 17% seen once. The sequencing sample was made of PBMCs or a T cell subset sorted from them (not recorded which). The source of these receptors is an adult woman who had mild COVID-19 (a few samples of this study predate the infection). Cell type and time point are not known.

V gene TRBV5-1 combines with J gene TRBJ1-6; a weak D match, TRBD1 (5 bases). Trimming stripped 4 bases from V and 8 bases from J, with 16 bases between. Germline-derived CDR1 and CDR2 are SGHRS and YFSETQ. CDR3 size: 15 residues. The CDR3 bases are TGCGCCAGCAGCCCTGGAGGCCGGGGGGATTCACCCCTCCACTTT. Residues: CASSPGGRGDSPLHF.

This clonotype was seen more than once but under ten times. CDR3 DNA sequence: TGCAGTGCTAGAGATCTCCGGGAGGGCTACAATGAGCAGTTCTTC. This gives the protein CSARDLREGYNEQFF. The chain combines TRBV20-1 with TRBJ2-1; 8 nucleotides align to TRBD2. The CDR3 has 15 residues. Germline V lookup: CDR1 DFQATT, CDR2 SNEGSKA (reference sequence). J lost 3 bases, V lost 0 bases, and 4 bases had no gene match.

The chain joins TRBV15 to TRBJ2-7; tentatively, D is TRBD1 (6 bases). CDR1 and CDR2 from the germline V gene are LNHNV and YYDKDF (reference sequence). V lost 3 bases to trimming and J lost 10 bases, with 13 bases between them. The CDR3 extends over 12 amino acids. The CDR3 DNA sequence: TGTGCCACCAGCAGGCAGGGGCCTATACAGTACTTC. This sequence encodes CATSRQGPIQYF. Using reference TRBV15 and TRBJ2-7 for the parts outside the CDR3, the full variable domain is DAMVIQNPRYQVTQFGKPVTLSCSQTLNHNVMYWYQQKSSQAPKLLFHYYDKDFNNEADTPDNFQSRRPNTSFCFLDIRSPGLGDTAMYLCATSRQGPIQYFGPGTRLTVT.

The table lists this clonotype with many counts. This chain uses TRBV28 with TRBJ2-2; 9 nucleotides match TRBD1. Trimming removed 5 bases from V and 1 base from J; junction bases left unmatched: 8. There are 17 residues in the CDR3. Germline loops: CDR1 MDHEN, CDR2 SYDVKM. CDR3 region: CASSHRGTGWNTGELFF. The DNA for the CDR3 is TGTGCCAGCAGTCACCGGGGGACAGGGTGGAACACCGGGGAGCTGTTTTTT. The full variable domain, completed using reference TRBV28 and TRBJ2-2, is DVKVTQSSRYLVKRTGEKVFLECVQDMDHENMFWYRQDPGLGLRLIYFSYDVKMKEKGDIPEGYSVSREKKERFSLILESASTNQTSMYLCASSHRGTGWNTGELFFGEGSRLTVL.